Presented here are 32 T cell receptor beta chains from one specimen sequenced in a study of identical twins. MiXCR was run by TCRdb on the 5' RACE reads, yielding one entry per CDR3 protein. The sample holds under 1 million distinct CDR3 sequences; about 12% are singletons and the top ten take 1.5% to 2%. The same sample was also used in a study of yellow fever vaccine responses in identical twins.

Sequencing input: PBMCs. The receptor source for this set is a woman aged 18-29 years in good health.

The chain combines TRBV5-8 with TRBJ2-3; the match to TRBD2 covers 9 bases. J lost 12 bases, V lost 3 bases, and 2 bases had no gene match. This CDR3 is built from 11 residues. Germline V gene lookup returns CDR1 SGHTS and CDR2 YDEGEE. For the CDR3, the DNA is TGTGCCAGCAGCTCGGGGACTAGCCAGTATTTT. Protein product: CASSSGTSQYF.

The table lists this clonotype with a few counts. The rearrangement uses TRBV5-6 and TRBJ2-1; D may correspond to TRBD1 or TRBD2 (5 bases each). CDR3 length: 15 residues. Germline-derived CDR1 and CDR2 are SGHDT and YYEEEE. Trimming cost V 4 bases and J 4 bases, with 15 bases left between them. The CDR3 bases are TGTGCCAGCAGCCTGTGGGGGATCGGTTACAATGAGCAGTTCTTC. Translation: CASSLWGIGYNEQFF.

The genes are TRBV2 and TRBJ2-4, with a weak D call TRBD1 (6 bases). Germline CDR1 is SNHLY and CDR2 is FYNNEI. V was trimmed by 0 bases and J by 0 bases, leaving 12 bases between them. This CDR3 is 17 amino acids long. CDR3 protein: CASSEARTEGAKNIQYF. The CDR3 nucleotides are TGTGCCAGCAGTGAAGCGCGGACAGAAGGAGCCAAAAACATTCAGTACTTC. The full variable domain, its missing parts supplied by reference TRBV2 and TRBJ2-4, is EPEVTQTPSHQVTQMGQEVILRCVPISNHLYFYWYRQILGQKVEFLVSFYNNEISEKSEIFDDQFSVERPDGSNFTLKIRSTKLEDSAMYFCASSEARTEGAKNIQYFGAGTRLSVL.

This clonotype was detected only a few times. The chain links TRBV11-2 to TRBJ2-5; the D is unclear. This CDR3 comprises 14 residues. CDR1 is SGHAT and CDR2 is FQNNGV in the germline V gene. V lost 5 bases to trimming and J lost 3 bases, with 13 bases between them. CDR3 residues: CASSPRHQEETQYF. DNA of the CDR3: TGTGCCAGCAGCCCACGCCATCAGGAAGAGACCCAGTACTTC.

V is TRBV4-1 and J is TRBJ1-1; 7 positions match TRBD1. V lost 3 bases, J lost 1 base, and 11 bases stayed unmatched. The CDR3 totals 17 residues. Germline loops: CDR1 MGHRA, CDR2 YSYEKL. DNA for the CDR3: TGCGCCAGCAGCCAGACAATACCGGGACAGAAGAACACTGAAGCTTTCTTT. Translating gives CASSQTIPGQKNTEAFF.

This clonotype occurred many times. This chain connects TRBV27 to TRBJ1-6; 7 nucleotides match TRBD1. Unmatched junction bases numbered 9, after V lost 5 bases and J lost 5 bases. CDR1 and CDR2 from the germline V gene are MNHEY and SMNVEV (reference sequence). The CDR3 contains 16 residues. The CDR3 sequence: CASSPIRQGNNSPLHF. For the CDR3, the DNA is TGTGCCAGCAGTCCGATACGACAGGGAAATAATTCACCCCTCCACTTT.

CDR3 bases: TGTGCCAGCAGGCGCGCTAGCGGACCCAGGGATACGCAGTATTTT. Protein sequence: CASRRASGPRDTQYF. The chain combines TRBV6-1 with TRBJ2-3; 7 nucleotides agree with TRBD2. The CDR3 has 15 amino acids. V shed 6 bases and J 6 bases; nucleotides not matched to a gene: 12. The germline CDR1 and CDR2 sequences are MNHNS and SASEGT.

This clonotype was seen only a few times. V usage is TRBV10-3 and J usage is TRBJ2-7; 7 positions match TRBD2. This CDR3 has 13 residues. Germline V CDR1 and CDR2: ENHRY, SYGVKD. The V and J ends lost 2 bases and 7 bases, in that order; junction bases with no gene match: 5. The DNA of the CDR3 is TGTGCCATCAGTGAGGGCGGGAGTGGGGAGCAGTACTTC. Protein: CAISEGGSGEQYF.

The chain recombines TRBV12-3 or TRBV12-4 with TRBJ1-2; 7 bases line up with TRBD1. J lost 1 base, V lost 0 bases, and 8 bases had no gene match. The CDR3 has 17 residues. The CDR3 DNA follows: TGTGCCAGCAGTTTAGCGACAGGGATATCCCATAACTATGGCTACACCTTC. This gives the protein CASSLATGISHNYGYTF.

The chain is built from TRBV2 and TRBJ2-1; TRBD2 matches 11 bases. Germline-derived CDR1 and CDR2 are SNHLY and FYNNEI. Trimming removed 1 base from V and 9 bases from J; junction bases left unmatched: 5. The CDR3 is 15 amino acids. The CDR3: CASSEELAGVVEQFF. The DNA for the CDR3 is TGTGCCAGCAGTGAAGAACTAGCGGGGGTCGTTGAGCAGTTCTTC.

This clonotype was counted a few times. The V gene is TRBV4-1, the J gene TRBJ1-5; 8 bases are a match to TRBD1. This CDR3 comprises 16 residues. Trimming cost V 1 base and J 0 bases; bases outside gene matches: 2. Germline CDR1 MGHRA, CDR2 YSYEKL. This CDR3 reads CASSQGTGNSNQPQHF. CDR3 sequence (DNA): TGCGCCAGCAGCCAAGGGACAGGGAATAGCAATCAGCCCCAGCATTTT.

This clonotype was detected ten times or more. The chain links TRBV15 to TRBJ2-4, with 16 bases that match TRBD2. V lost 2 bases to trimming and J lost 2 bases; unmatched junction nucleotides: 6. CDR3 length equals 19 residues. In germline, CDR1 is LNHNV, CDR2 YYDKDF (reference sequence). In nucleotides, the CDR3 is TGTGCCACCAGCAGAACGGGACTAGCGGGGGGGATTACCAAAAACATTCAGTACTTC. It encodes CATSRTGLAGGITKNIQYF. Full variable domain (remainder filled in from reference TRBV15 and TRBJ2-4): DAMVIQNPRYQVTQFGKPVTLSCSQTLNHNVMYWYQQKSSQAPKLLFHYYDKDFNNEADTPDNFQSRRPNTSFCFLDIRSPGLGDTAMYLCATSRTGLAGGITKNIQYFGAGTRLSVL.

The chain joins TRBV15 to TRBJ2-1; D is unresolved. From germline, CDR1 is LNHNV and CDR2 YYDKDF (reference sequence). CDR3 length: 12 amino acids. V was trimmed by 1 base and J by 2 bases, leaving 0 bases between them. CDR3 sequence reads: CATSRAYNEQFF. The CDR3 coding sequence is TGTGCCACCAGCAGAGCCTACAATGAGCAGTTCTTC.

V is TRBV4-1 and J is TRBJ2-6, with a weak D call TRBD1 (5 bases). The germline V gene has CDR1 MGHRA and CDR2 YSYEKL. V was clipped by 1 base and J by 2 bases, with 15 bases between them. The CDR3 has 18 residues. The CDR3 is CASSQVGFRVPGANVLTF. The CDR3 bases are TGCGCCAGCAGCCAAGTGGGCTTCAGGGTCCCTGGGGCCAACGTCCTGACTTTC.

This clonotype came up a few times. The chain is built from TRBV5-5 and TRBJ2-3; tentatively, D is TRBD2 (5 bases). In germline, CDR1 is SGHKS, CDR2 YYEKEE (reference sequence). V gave up 2 bases and J gave up 0 bases, with 10 bases separating them. There are 15 residues in the CDR3. The CDR3 bases are TGTGCCAGCAGCTTTCGGCGGACTAGCACAGATACGCAGTATTTT. Translating gives CASSFRRTSTDTQYF. Supplemented by reference TRBV5-5 and TRBJ2-3, the full variable domain reads DAGVTQSPTHLIKTRGQQVTLRCSPISGHKSVSWYQQVLGQGPQFIFQYYEKEERGRGNFPDRFSARQFPNYSSELNVNALLLGDSALYLCASSFRRTSTDTQYFGPGTRLTVL.

The table lists this clonotype with a few counts. This sequence joins TRBV5-1 and TRBJ2-2; TRBD2 aligns across 7 bases. The germline V gene encodes CDR1 SGHRS and CDR2 YFSETQ. Trimming took 5 bases from V and 2 from J; bases not matched to a gene: 6. The CDR3 covers 15 residues. The CDR3 loop is CASRHSGDNTGELFF. CDR3 nucleotide sequence: TGCGCCAGCAGACACAGCGGGGATAACACCGGGGAGCTGTTTTTT.

At least ten counts were recorded for this clonotype. V gene TRBV12-3 or TRBV12-4 combines with J gene TRBJ1-6, with D possibly being TRBD1 (6 bases). The CDR3 runs to 13 residues. Trimming shortened V by 9 bases and J by 9 bases, and 15 bases separated the two germline ends. CDR3 in DNA: TGTGCCAGTAACGGACAGACGGGTTCACCCCTCCACTTT. The encoded protein is CASNGQTGSPLHF.

The rearrangement uses TRBV9 and TRBJ2-6; weak D call: TRBD2 (5 bases). The CDR3 covers 19 residues. Germline CDR1 and CDR2: SGDLS and YYNGEE. The V gene lost 0 bases and the J gene lost 0 bases, with 16 bases spanning the gap. This CDR3 reads CASSVATRATRSGANVLTF. The DNA for the CDR3 is TGTGCCAGCAGCGTAGCTACTAGGGCCACCCGCTCTGGGGCCAACGTCCTGACTTTC. The full variable domain, in which reference TRBV9 and TRBJ2-6 provide the parts outside the CDR3, is DSGVTQTPKHLITATGQRVTLRCSPRSGDLSVYWYQQSLDQGLQFLIQYYNGEERAKGNILERFSAQQFPDLHSELNLSSLELGDSALYFCASSVATRATRSGANVLTFGAGSRLTVL.

This clonotype was seen a few times. The V gene is TRBV5-1, the J gene TRBJ2-3, with 9 nucleotides matching TRBD2. The CDR3 is 18 residues long. Trimming cost V 4 bases and J 0 bases; bases outside gene matches: 12. CDR1 and CDR2 from the germline V gene are SGHRS and YFSETQ. CDR3 residues: CASSPPASGAVSTDTQYF. CDR3 DNA sequence: TGCGCCAGCAGCCCGCCGGCTAGCGGGGCGGTTAGCACAGATACGCAGTATTTT. Using reference TRBV5-1 and TRBJ2-3 for the parts outside the CDR3, the full variable domain is KAGVTQTPRYLIKTRGQQVTLSCSPISGHRSVSWYQQTPGQGLQFLFEYFSETQRNKGNFPGRFSGRQFSNSRSEMNVSTLELGDSALYLCASSPPASGAVSTDTQYFGPGTRLTVL.

This clonotype occurred many times. The chain employs TRBV6-1 and TRBJ1-2; TRBD1 matches at 7 bases. V was clipped by 9 bases and J by 4 bases; unmatched bases: 8. CDR3 length equals 13 residues. From germline, CDR1 is MNHNS and CDR2 SASEGT. The CDR3 nucleotides are TGTGCCAGTGGGACAGCCCGCGGCTATGGCTACACCTTC. The encoded protein is CASGTARGYGYTF.

This clonotype has only a few counts. The chain has TRBV20-1 and TRBJ2-4, with 7 nucleotides matching TRBD1. CDR1 and CDR2 from the germline V gene are DFQATT and SNEGSKA (reference sequence). The V gene end was trimmed by 3 bases and the J gene end by 0 bases; junction bases not matched to a gene: 14. The CDR3 contains 18 residues. CDR3 sequence (DNA): TGCAGTGCTAGTTCCGGGACAGCGCTTTCCCTAGCCAAAAACATTCAGTACTTC. The encoded protein is CSASSGTALSLAKNIQYF.

This clonotype was counted between two and nine times. This rearrangement joins TRBV29-1 to TRBJ2-3; TRBD1 aligns across 7 bases. The CDR3 loop spans 13 amino acids. Germline V lookup: CDR1 SQVTM, CDR2 ANQGSEA. V dropped 8 bases and J dropped 9; count of bases not matched to a gene: 14. The CDR3 coding sequence is TGCAGCCTCGGAGTAGGGGGCGGAGTAACGCAGTATTTT. It codes for CSLGVGGGVTQYF.

V is TRBV3-1 and J is TRBJ2-7, with 7 bases identical to TRBD2. There are 15 residues in the CDR3. The ends lost 4 bases at V and 6 bases at J; junction bases unmatched: 12. Germline CDR1 is LGHDT and CDR2 is YNNKEL (reference sequence). CDR3 amino acids: CASSLNSGTTAEQYF. The CDR3 nucleotides are TGTGCCAGCAGCCTTAACTCCGGGACTACGGCCGAGCAGTACTTC.

This clonotype turned up a few times. This CDR3 reads CSVSKGLADYNEQFF. In DNA, the CDR3 is TGCAGCGTATCAAAGGGACTAGCGGACTACAATGAGCAGTTCTTC. V is TRBV29-1 and J is TRBJ2-1, with 11 nucleotides matching TRBD2. Germline values: CDR1 SQVTM, CDR2 ANQGSEA. With 6 bases clipped from V and 3 bases from J, the junction kept 7 bases outside the gene matches. CDR3 length: 15 amino acids.

This clonotype has more than one count but fewer than ten. This chain links TRBV5-6 with TRBJ1-4; D might be TRBD1 (5 bases). The CDR3 contains 14 residues. CDR1 SGHDT and CDR2 YYEEEE come from the germline V gene. V gave up 4 bases and J gave up 2 bases, with 9 bases separating them. CDR3 in amino acids: CASSAGRTNEKLFF. Written as DNA, the CDR3 is TGTGCCAGCAGCGCGGGACGGACTAATGAAAAACTGTTTTTT.

The chain combines TRBV25-1 with TRBJ2-1; D might be TRBD1 or TRBD2, each matching 5 bases. V was shortened by 1 base and J by 5 bases, with 15 bases between the two germline ends. Germline values: CDR1 MGHDK, CDR2 SYGVNS. There are 16 residues in the CDR3. DNA for the CDR3: TGTGCCAGCAGTGAATTGAGCGGCAGGGATAACAATGAGCAGTTCTTC. This encodes CASSELSGRDNNEQFF.

This clonotype was counted many times. The chain uses TRBV5-1 and TRBJ1-1; no reliable D call. Trimming removed 5 bases at V and 1 base at J, with 9 bases between. Germline CDR1 reads SGHRS; CDR2 reads YFSETQ. The CDR3 covers 13 residues. This CDR3 is CASRSRGNTEAFF. Written as DNA, the CDR3 is TGCGCCAGCAGAAGCCGGGGGAACACTGAAGCTTTCTTT.

This clonotype was counted a single time. The chain couples TRBV9 to TRBJ2-3, with TRBD1 identical over 7 bases. V shed 4 bases and J 6 bases; nucleotides not matched to a gene: 11. From germline, CDR1 is SGDLS and CDR2 YYNGEE. CDR3 length: 15 amino acids. CDR3 sequence reads: CASSPLDRLKDTQYF. The CDR3 region has the DNA TGTGCCAGCAGCCCACTGGACAGGTTAAAGGATACGCAGTATTTT.

This clonotype showed up just a few times. The chain uses TRBV20-1 and TRBJ1-1; D is unresolved. Germline CDR1 DFQATT, CDR2 SNEGSKA (reference sequence). There are 15 residues in the CDR3. Trimming shortened V by 0 bases and J by 0 bases, and 11 bases separated the two germline ends. CDR3 nucleotides: TGCAGTGCTAGAGATGGCAGTCTTATGAACACTGAAGCTTTCTTT. This sequence encodes CSARDGSLMNTEAFF.

This clonotype was picked up a small number of times. The CDR3 DNA follows: TGTGCCAGCAGTTATGGACAGGTGCGGAATTCACCCCTCCACTTT. Translation: CASSYGQVRNSPLHF. This sequence joins TRBV6-5 and TRBJ1-6, with 7 nucleotides matching TRBD1. Per the germline V gene, CDR1 is MNHEY and CDR2 is SVGAGI. The length of the CDR3 is 15 residues. Germline trimming cut 3 bases from V and 7 bases from J; bases unmatched to any gene: 6.

The chain is built from TRBV12-3 or TRBV12-4 and TRBJ2-7, with D unclear. CDR3 length: 14 amino acids. V lost 5 bases and J 4 bases, leaving 15 bases between the germline ends. The CDR3 loop reads CASSPLGPAYEQYF. CDR3 nucleotides: TGTGCCAGCAGTCCTTTAGGGCCCGCTTACGAGCAGTACTTC.

This chain connects TRBV20-1 to TRBJ1-4; D unresolved. Germline V gene lookup returns CDR1 DFQATT and CDR2 SNEGSKA (reference sequence). Trimming removed 3 bases at V and 8 bases at J, with 13 bases between. The CDR3 totals 13 residues. CDR3 in amino acids: CSASRVSPEKLFF. The CDR3 DNA reads as TGCAGTGCTAGTAGAGTTAGCCCCGAAAAACTGTTTTTT.